Included here is one TCR beta chain sequence, with context. The sample belongs to a study of blood T cell repertoires in COVID-19. The V end was cut by 5 bases, the J end by 9 bases, with 8 bases between. Germline loops: CDR1 SGHDN, CDR2 FVKESK. CDR3 length equals 11 residues. Method: immunoSEQ multiplex PCR; TCRdb's copy keeps in-frame clones and lacks some. The sample yields around 200,000 clones, 75% to 90% seen once. This receptor was taken from a human donor with active or convalescent COVID-19. The donor label of this sample is uncertain. V usage is TRBV14 and J usage is TRBJ2-1; a possible D gene is TRBD2 (6 bases). Sequenced sample: peripheral blood. CDR3 DNA: TGTGCCAGCAGCTGGAGGGCTGAGCAGTTCTTC. Amino acids: CASSWRAEQFF.